This T cell receptor (beta chain) was recovered during a study of OX40 agonist ivuxolimab in advanced cancers. Study results and limitations: Also showing low normalized T-cell clonal expansion were some of the nonresponders.

The CDR3 covers 15 residues. The V gene lost 0 bases and the J gene lost 3 bases, with 11 bases spanning the gap. Germline assignment: CDR1 SGHNT and CDR2 YYREEE (reference sequence). Some clones are missing from TCRdb's copy, which holds only in-frame ones; the method was immunoSEQ multiplex PCR. The sample lists some 70,000 clones; roughly 84% were seen once. About this clone: The antigen is undetermined.

The genes are TRBV5-4 and TRBJ2-3; the D gene is possibly TRBD2 (7 bases). This receptor was identified in an adult with an advanced solid tumor such as melanoma, head and neck, liver or kidney cancer. Sequencing was performed on CD4+ or CD8+ T cells sorted from blood, taken in a trial of the OX40 agonist ivuxolimab. CDR3 nucleotides: TGTGCCAGCAGCTTGGGGGGGGGCTGGACAGATACGCAGTATTTT. It is translated as CASSLGGGWTDTQYF.